The 15 T cell receptor beta chains below were found in one sample sequenced in a study of T cell clonality in common variable immunodeficiency. Sequenced by immunoSEQ multiplex PCR; TCRdb stores in-frame clones only, minus some. Recorded here are about 28,000 clones, none singletons. The sequenced sample consisted of peripheral blood mononuclear cells. All receptors come from a person aged 18-69 years in good health.

This clone has ten or more counts. Coverage ceases 3 residues before the CDR3 finishes, and the germline J gene fills in the end. The chain joins TRBV19 to TRBJ1-4; 8 bases agree with TRBD1. The CDR3 extends over 15 amino acids. With 6 bases clipped from V and 8 bases from J, the junction kept 11 bases outside the gene matches. Germline V CDR1 and CDR2: LNHDA, SQIVND (reference sequence). CDR3 loop: CASRPRGTGEEKLFF. The CDR3 bases that were read are TGTGCCAGTAGACCCCGCGGGACAGGCGAGGAAAAA.

This clone was counted ten times or more. Sequencing ends 3 residues short of the CDR3 end; the germline J gene provides the rest. The chain couples TRBV23-1 to TRBJ1-6, with D possibly being TRBD1 (6 bases). TRBV23-1 is an ORF for which the function is uncertain. The CDR3 is made up of 17 amino acids. V lost 4 bases and J 0 bases, leaving 13 bases between the germline ends. The part of the CDR3 DNA that was read is TGCGCCAGCAGTCCCGGACAGTTTAACTCCTATAATTCACCC. Its protein is CASSPGQFNSYNSP. The complete CDR3 reads CASSPGQFNSYNSPLHF.

The covered CDR3 bases are TGCGCCAGCAGCTCCGGTGCAACTAATGAAAAG. Translation gives CASSSGATNEK. The entire CDR3 protein is CASSSGATNEKLFF. V gene TRBV5-1 combines with J gene TRBJ2-2; D is unclear. The read is 3 residues too short to cover the CDR3 end, so that end is filled in from the germline J gene. The CDR3 contains 14 residues. CDR1 is SGHRS, CDR2 YFSETQ, per germline.

This clone came up a few times. The CDR3 end lies 3 residues beyond the end of the read and is filled in from the germline J gene. The chain employs TRBV7-9 and TRBJ2-1, with no clear D. The CDR3 contains 14 residues. Per germline, CDR1 SEHNR and CDR2 FQNEAQ (reference sequence). V lost 1 base to trimming and J lost 7 bases, with 11 bases between them. The sequenced CDR3 bases are TGTGCCAGCAGCTTAGAGGGCCGAAAGAATGAG. Its translation: CASSLEGRKNE. The complete CDR3 reads CASSLEGRKNEQFF.

This clone appeared many times. The read is 3 residues too short to cover the CDR3 end, so that end is filled in from the germline J gene. This specimen includes other DNA sequences encoding the same CDR3. The chain links TRBV6-1 to TRBJ1-4; TRBD1 might be the D (5 bases). The V end lost 2 bases, the J end lost 8 bases, and 12 bases lay between the germline ends. The CDR3 has 14 amino acids. Germline-derived CDR1 and CDR2 are MNHNS and SASEGT. Partial CDR3 DNA: TGTGCCAGCAGTGAATGGCAGGGTGGAGAAAAA. Translating gives CASSEWQGGEK. The CDR3 reads in full as CASSEWQGGEKLFF.

Many counts were recorded for this clone. The CDR3 is cut off 3 residues early in the read; its end comes from the germline J gene. This rearrangement joins TRBV29-1 to TRBJ2-5; possible D gene TRBD2, 6 bases. The CDR3 consists of 15 residues. CDR1 SQVTM and CDR2 ANQGSEA come from the germline V gene. Trimming cost V 4 bases and J 4 bases, with 19 bases left between them. The sequenced part of the CDR3 DNA is TGCAGCGTTGGGGGTTTGGCGGGGCCTCCAGAGACC. It is translated as CSVGGLAGPPET. The full CDR3 reads CSVGGLAGPPETQYF.

There are many counts of this clone. The read gets to within 3 residues of the CDR3 end, and the germline J gene fills in the rest. The chain employs TRBV14 and TRBJ2-2; 10 positions agree with TRBD2. This CDR3 has 16 amino acids. Trimming cost V 8 bases and J 5 bases; bases outside gene matches: 11. Germline-derived CDR1 and CDR2 are SGHDN and FVKESK. The CDR3 DNA, read in part, is TGTGCCAGCTCCTCGTGGCTAGCGGGGGATACCGGGGAG. This encodes CASSSWLAGDTGE. The whole CDR3 region reads CASSSWLAGDTGELFF.

This clone was recorded at least ten times. The read halts 3 residues ahead of the CDR3 end, with the missing end drawn from the germline J gene. The V gene is TRBV5-6, the J gene TRBJ2-1; perhaps TRBD2 as D (5 bases). V was shortened by 7 bases and J by 0 bases, with 11 bases between the two germline ends. Germline V gene lookup returns CDR1 SGHDT and CDR2 YYEEEE. This CDR3 has 14 amino acids. Partial CDR3 DNA: TGTGCCAGCCAACCCGGACTCTCCTACAATGAG. Translation gives CASQPGLSYNE. The CDR3 in full is CASQPGLSYNEQFF.

This clone was observed at least ten times. The read is 3 residues too short to cover the CDR3 end, so that end is filled in from the germline J gene. This chain joins TRBV4-1 and TRBJ1-1; weak D call: TRBD1 (5 bases). Germline loops: CDR1 MGHRA, CDR2 YSYEKL. The CDR3 is 17 amino acids. V was pared by 3 bases and J by 3 bases, with 20 bases between. The CDR3 reads CASSQGYGSRGDTEAFF. The CDR3 DNA, read in part, is TGCGCCAGCAGCCAGGGTTATGGGTCGCGGGGGGACACTGAA.

This clone has ten or more counts. Read coverage stops 3 residues before the CDR3 terminus; the germline J gene supplies the remainder. The V and J genes are TRBV29-1 and TRBJ2-5; TRBD1 is a possible D gene (6 bases). V was clipped by 6 bases and J by 3 bases, with 14 bases between them. Germline V gene data show CDR1 as SQVTM and CDR2 as ANQGSEA. The CDR3 covers 13 residues. The CDR3 protein is CSVVQGWEETQYF. The covered CDR3 bases are TGCAGCGTCGTACAGGGCTGGGAAGAGACC.

Worth noting for this clone: The CDR3 end falls 3 residues outside the read, so it is completed with the germline J gene. The V gene is TRBV7-9, the J gene TRBJ1-2; D remains unclear. Germline V gives CDR1 SEHNR, CDR2 FQNEAQ (reference sequence). The CDR3 has 15 amino acids. The germline V and J ends were trimmed by 0 bases and 4 bases, with 12 bases remaining between them. The CDR3 protein is CASSLAVGGFYGYTF. CDR3 DNA (partial): TGTGCCAGCAGCTTAGCGGTTGGAGGGTTCTATGGC.

This clone was counted ten times or more. The read gets to within 3 residues of the CDR3 end, and the germline J gene fills in the rest. The gene calls are TRBV7-9 and TRBJ2-2; D may be TRBD2 (6 bases). Trimming left V 10 bases short and J 0 bases short, with 9 bases between. Germline assignment: CDR1 SEHNR and CDR2 FQNEAQ (reference sequence). The CDR3 extends over 13 amino acids. Here the CDR3 reads CATGTPNTGELFF. The part of the CDR3 DNA that was read is TGTGCCACCGGGACTCCGAACACCGGGGAG. Together with reference TRBV7-9 and TRBJ2-2, the CDR3 gives the full variable domain: DTGVSQNPRHKITKRGQNVTFRCDPISEHNRLYWYRQTLGQGPEFLTYFQNEAQLEKSRLLSDRFSAERPKGSFSTLEIQRTEQGDSAMYLCATGTPNTGELFFGEGSRLTVL.

This clone was seen more than once but under ten times. The sequence runs out 3 residues before the end of the CDR3; the remainder is reconstructed from the germline J gene. V gene TRBV18 combines with J gene TRBJ1-3; TRBD1 is a possible D gene (5 bases). Germline CDR1 and CDR2: KGHSH and LQKENI. The CDR3 runs 16 residues. Deletions cut 3 bases from V and 2 bases from J, with 14 bases between. This CDR3 reads CASSPDQGLPGNTIYF. CDR3 DNA (partial): TGTGCCAGCTCACCCGATCAGGGTCTACCTGGAAACACC.

Note on this clone: The observed sequence ends 3 residues before the CDR3 terminus, with the missing tail filled in from the germline J gene. The chain employs TRBV7-8 and TRBJ2-1; 8 nucleotides agree with TRBD1. The trim removed 7 bases at V and 0 bases at J, leaving 2 bases unmatched. The CDR3 runs 14 residues. The germline V gene encodes CDR1 SGHVS and CDR2 FQNEAQ. Here the CDR3 reads CASNDRGSYNEQFF. Partial CDR3 DNA: TGTGCCAGCAACGACAGGGGCTCCTACAATGAG.

This clone has a handful of counts. The CDR3 goes on 3 residues after the read ends, and that part is filled in from the germline J gene. V and J are TRBV7-8 and TRBJ2-5; 9 bases are a match to TRBD2. The V segment lost 8 bases and the J segment 3 bases; nucleotides outside the gene matches: 4. Germline CDR1 SGHVS, CDR2 FQNEAQ. This CDR3 is 13 amino acids long. Incomplete CDR3 DNA: TGTGCCAGCGGCGGGGGGGCCAAAGAGACC. This encodes CASGGGAKET. From start to end, the CDR3 is CASGGGAKETQYF.